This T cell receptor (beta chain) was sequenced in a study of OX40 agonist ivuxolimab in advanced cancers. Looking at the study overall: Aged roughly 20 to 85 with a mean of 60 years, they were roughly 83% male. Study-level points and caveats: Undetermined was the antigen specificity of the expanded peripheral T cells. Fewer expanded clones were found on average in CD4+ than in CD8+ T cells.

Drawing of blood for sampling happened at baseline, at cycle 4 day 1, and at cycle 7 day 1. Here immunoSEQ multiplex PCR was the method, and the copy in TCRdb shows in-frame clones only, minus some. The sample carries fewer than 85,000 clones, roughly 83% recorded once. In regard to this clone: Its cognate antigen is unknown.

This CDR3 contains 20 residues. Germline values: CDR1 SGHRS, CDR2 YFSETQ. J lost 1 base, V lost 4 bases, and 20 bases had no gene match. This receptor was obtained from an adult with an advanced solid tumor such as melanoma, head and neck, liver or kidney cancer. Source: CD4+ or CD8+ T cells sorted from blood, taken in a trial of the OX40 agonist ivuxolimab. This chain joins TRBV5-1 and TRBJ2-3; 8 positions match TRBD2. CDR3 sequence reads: CASSEMRRGASSSGTDTQYF. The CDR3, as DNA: TGCGCCAGCAGCGAAATGCGGCGGGGGGCCTCATCATCCGGCACAGATACGCAGTATTTT.